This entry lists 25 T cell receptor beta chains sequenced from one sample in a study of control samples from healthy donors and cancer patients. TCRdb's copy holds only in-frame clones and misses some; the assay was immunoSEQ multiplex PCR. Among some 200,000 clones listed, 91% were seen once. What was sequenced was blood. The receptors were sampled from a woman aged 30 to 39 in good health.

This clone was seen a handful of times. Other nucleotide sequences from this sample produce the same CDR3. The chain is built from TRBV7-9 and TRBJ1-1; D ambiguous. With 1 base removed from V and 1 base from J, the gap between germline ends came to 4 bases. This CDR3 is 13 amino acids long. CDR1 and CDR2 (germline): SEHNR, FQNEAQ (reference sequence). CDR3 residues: CASSLGQNTEAFF. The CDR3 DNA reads TGTGCCAGCAGCTTAGGACAGAACACTGAAGCTTTCTTT.

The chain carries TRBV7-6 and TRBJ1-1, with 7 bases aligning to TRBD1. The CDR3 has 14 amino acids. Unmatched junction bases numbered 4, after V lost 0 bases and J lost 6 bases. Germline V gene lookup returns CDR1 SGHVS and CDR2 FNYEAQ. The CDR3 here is CASSLASGGAEAFF. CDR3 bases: TGTGCCAGCAGCTTAGCGTCAGGGGGGGCTGAAGCTTTCTTT.

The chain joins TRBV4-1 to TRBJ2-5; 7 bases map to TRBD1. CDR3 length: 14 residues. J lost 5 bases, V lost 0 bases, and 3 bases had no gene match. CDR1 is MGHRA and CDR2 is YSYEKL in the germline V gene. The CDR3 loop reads CASSQDTGVETQYF. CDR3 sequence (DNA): TGCGCCAGCAGCCAAGACACAGGGGTGGAGACCCAGTACTTC.

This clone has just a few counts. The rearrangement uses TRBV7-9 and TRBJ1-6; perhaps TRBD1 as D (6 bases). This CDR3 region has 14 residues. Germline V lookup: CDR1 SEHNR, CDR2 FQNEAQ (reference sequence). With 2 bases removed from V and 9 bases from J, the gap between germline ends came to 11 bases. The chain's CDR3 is CASSLRGRGSPLHF. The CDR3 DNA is TGTGCCAGCAGCTTACGGGGGCGAGGTTCACCCCTCCACTTT.

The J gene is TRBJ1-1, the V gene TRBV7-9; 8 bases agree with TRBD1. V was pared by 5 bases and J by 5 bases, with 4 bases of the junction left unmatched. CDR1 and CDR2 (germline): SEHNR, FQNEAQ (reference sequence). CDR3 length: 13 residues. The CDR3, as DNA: TGTGCCAGCAGCCTTGACAGGGGTACTGAAGCTTTCTTT. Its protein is CASSLDRGTEAFF.

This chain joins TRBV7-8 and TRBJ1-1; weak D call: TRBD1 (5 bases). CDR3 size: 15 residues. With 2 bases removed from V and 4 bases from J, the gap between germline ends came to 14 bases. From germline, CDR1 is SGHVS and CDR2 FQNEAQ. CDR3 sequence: CASSLPRVSGTEAFF. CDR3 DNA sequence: TGTGCCAGCAGCTTACCCAGGGTGTCGGGCACTGAAGCTTTCTTT.

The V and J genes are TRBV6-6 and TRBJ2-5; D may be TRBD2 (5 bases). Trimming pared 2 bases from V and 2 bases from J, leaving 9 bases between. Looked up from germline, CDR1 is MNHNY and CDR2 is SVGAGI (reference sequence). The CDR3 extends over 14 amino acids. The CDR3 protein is CASSYGGRQETQYF. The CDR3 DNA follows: TGTGCCAGCAGTTACGGAGGCAGGCAAGAGACCCAGTACTTC.

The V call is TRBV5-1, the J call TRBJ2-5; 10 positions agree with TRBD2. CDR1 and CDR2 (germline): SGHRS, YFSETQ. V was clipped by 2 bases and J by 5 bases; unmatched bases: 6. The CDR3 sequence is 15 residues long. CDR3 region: CASSLPSGGVETQYF. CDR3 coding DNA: TGCGCCAGCAGCTTACCGAGCGGGGGGGTCGAGACCCAGTACTTC.

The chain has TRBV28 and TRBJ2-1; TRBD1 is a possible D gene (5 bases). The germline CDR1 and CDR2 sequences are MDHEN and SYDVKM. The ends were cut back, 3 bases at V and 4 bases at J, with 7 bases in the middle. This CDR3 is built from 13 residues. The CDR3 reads CASSFKGYNEQFF. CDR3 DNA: TGTGCCAGCAGTTTCAAGGGGTACAATGAGCAGTTCTTC. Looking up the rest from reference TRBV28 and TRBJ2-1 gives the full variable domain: DVKVTQSSRYLVKRTGEKVFLECVQDMDHENMFWYRQDPGLGLRLIYFSYDVKMKEKGDIPEGYSVSREKKERFSLILESASTNQTSMYLCASSFKGYNEQFFGPGTRLTVL.

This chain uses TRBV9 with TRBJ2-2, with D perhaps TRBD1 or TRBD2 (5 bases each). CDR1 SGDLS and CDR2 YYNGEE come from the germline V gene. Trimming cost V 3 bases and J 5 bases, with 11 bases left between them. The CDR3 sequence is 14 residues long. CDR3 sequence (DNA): TGTGCCAGCAGCGACCGGGACGGGACCGGGGAGCTGTTTTTT. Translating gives CASSDRDGTGELFF.

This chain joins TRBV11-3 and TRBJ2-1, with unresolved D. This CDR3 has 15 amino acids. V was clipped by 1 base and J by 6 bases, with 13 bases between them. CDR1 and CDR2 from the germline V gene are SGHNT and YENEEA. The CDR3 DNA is TGTGCCAGCAGCTTAGGGCTAGGAGAGAGCAATGAGCAGTTCTTC. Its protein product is CASSLGLGESNEQFF.

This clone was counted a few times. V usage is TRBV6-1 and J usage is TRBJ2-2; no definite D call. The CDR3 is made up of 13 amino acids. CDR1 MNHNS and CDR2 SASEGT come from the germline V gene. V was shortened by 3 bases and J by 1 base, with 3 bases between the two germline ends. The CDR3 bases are TGTGCCAGCAGTGACAGGAACACCGGGGAGCTGTTTTTT. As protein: CASSDRNTGELFF.

The CDR3: CASSYSTTGSGNTIYF. The CDR3 region has the DNA TGTGCCAGCAGTTACTCGACCACAGGGTCTGGAAACACCATATATTTT. The gene calls are TRBV6-5 and TRBJ1-3; D perhaps matches TRBD1 (6 bases). Germline V gives CDR1 MNHEY, CDR2 SVGAGI. The CDR3 length is 16 residues. V dropped 0 bases and J dropped 1 base, with 10 bases sitting between them.

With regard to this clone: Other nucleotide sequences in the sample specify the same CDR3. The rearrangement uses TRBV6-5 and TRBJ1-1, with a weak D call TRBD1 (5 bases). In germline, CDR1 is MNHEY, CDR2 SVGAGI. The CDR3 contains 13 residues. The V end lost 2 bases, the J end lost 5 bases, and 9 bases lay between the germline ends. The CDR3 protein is CASSYSGGTEAFF. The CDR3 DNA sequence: TGTGCCAGCAGTTACAGCGGGGGGACTGAAGCTTTCTTT.

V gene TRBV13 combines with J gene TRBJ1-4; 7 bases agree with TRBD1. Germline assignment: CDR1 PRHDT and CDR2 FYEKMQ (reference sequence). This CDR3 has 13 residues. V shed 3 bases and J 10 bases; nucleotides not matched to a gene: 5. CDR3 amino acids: CASSFGTERKLFF. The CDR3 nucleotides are TGTGCCAGCAGCTTCGGGACAGAGAGAAAACTGTTTTTT.

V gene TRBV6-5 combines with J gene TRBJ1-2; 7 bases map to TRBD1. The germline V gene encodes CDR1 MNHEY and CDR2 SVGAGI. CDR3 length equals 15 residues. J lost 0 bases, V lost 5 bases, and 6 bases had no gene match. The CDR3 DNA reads TGTGCCAGCAGTCCACAGGGGCCCCCTAACTATGGCTACACCTTC. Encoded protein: CASSPQGPPNYGYTF.

The CDR3 DNA reads TGTGCCAGCAGAGTCACAGGGGCCGGAAACACCATATATTTT. Amino acid sequence: CASRVTGAGNTIYF. The chain combines TRBV28 with TRBJ1-3; 7 bases fit TRBD1. The CDR3 contains 14 residues. J was trimmed by 4 bases and V by 6 bases; bases with no gene match: 6. Germline V gene data show CDR1 as MDHEN and CDR2 as SYDVKM.

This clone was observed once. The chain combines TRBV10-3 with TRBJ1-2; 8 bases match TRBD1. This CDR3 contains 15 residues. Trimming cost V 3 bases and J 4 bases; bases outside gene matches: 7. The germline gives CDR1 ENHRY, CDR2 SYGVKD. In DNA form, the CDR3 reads TGTGCCATCAGTGACCATAGCGGACAGGGCTATGGCTACACCTTC. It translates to CAISDHSGQGYGYTF.

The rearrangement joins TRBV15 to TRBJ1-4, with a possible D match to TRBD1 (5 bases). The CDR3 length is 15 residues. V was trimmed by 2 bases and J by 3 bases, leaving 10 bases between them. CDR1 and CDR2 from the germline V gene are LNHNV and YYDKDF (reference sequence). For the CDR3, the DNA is TGTGCCACCAGCAGACCTCCGGGGCCTAATGAAAAACTGTTTTTT. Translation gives CATSRPPGPNEKLFF.

The CDR3 protein is CASSLVGNQPQHF. The DNA for the CDR3 is TGTGCCAGCAGCTTAGTGGGGAATCAGCCCCAGCATTTT. The chain is built from TRBV7-9 and TRBJ1-5; D not resolved. Germline CDR1 and CDR2: SEHNR and FQNEAQ (reference sequence). Trimming left V 1 base short and J 4 bases short, with 5 bases between. The CDR3 is 13 residues long.

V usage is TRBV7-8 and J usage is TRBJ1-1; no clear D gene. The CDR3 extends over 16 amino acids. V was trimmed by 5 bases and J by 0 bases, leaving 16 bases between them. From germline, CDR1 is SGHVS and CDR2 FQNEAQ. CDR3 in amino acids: CASSGAIISLNTEAFF. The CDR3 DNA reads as TGTGCCAGCAGCGGAGCTATAATATCCCTGAACACTGAAGCTTTCTTT.

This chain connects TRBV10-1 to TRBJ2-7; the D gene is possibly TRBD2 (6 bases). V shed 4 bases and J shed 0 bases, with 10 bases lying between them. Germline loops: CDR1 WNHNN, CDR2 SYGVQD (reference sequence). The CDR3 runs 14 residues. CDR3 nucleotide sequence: TGCGCCAGCAGTGCTCTGACTAGCTCCTACGAGCAGTACTTC. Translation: CASSALTSSYEQYF.

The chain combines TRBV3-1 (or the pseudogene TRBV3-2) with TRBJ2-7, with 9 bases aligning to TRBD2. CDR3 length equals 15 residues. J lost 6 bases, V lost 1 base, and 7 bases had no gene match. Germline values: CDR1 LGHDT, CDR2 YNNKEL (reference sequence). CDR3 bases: TGTGCCAGCAGCCAAGCGTCCGCGGGAGGGCGCGAGCAGTACTTC. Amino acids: CASSQASAGGREQYF.

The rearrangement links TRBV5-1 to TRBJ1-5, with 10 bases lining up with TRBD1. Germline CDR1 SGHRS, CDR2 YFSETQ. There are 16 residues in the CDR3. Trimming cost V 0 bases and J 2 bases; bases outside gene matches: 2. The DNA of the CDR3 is TGCGCCAGCAGCTTGGCCGGGACAGGGGGCAATCAGCCCCAGCATTTT. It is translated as CASSLAGTGGNQPQHF.

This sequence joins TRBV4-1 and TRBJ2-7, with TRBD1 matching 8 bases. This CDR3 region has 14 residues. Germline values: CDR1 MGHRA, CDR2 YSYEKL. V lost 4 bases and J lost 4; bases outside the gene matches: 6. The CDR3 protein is CASSPRQGQYEQYF. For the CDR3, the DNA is TGCGCCAGCAGCCCCCGACAGGGGCAATACGAGCAGTACTTC.